What follows are 6 T cell receptor beta chains derived from one specimen sequenced in a study of PD-1 blockade in mismatch repair-deficient tumors. Generated by immunoSEQ multiplex PCR, the TCRdb table keeps only in-frame clones and is missing some. The repertoire has some 19,000 clones, around 80% of them found once; the top ten carry approximately 1.5%. The source material was PBMCs, sampled 52 weeks after starting pembrolizumab. The receptor source for this set is an adult with mismatch repair-deficient cancer.

The chain recombines TRBV7-9 with TRBJ2-1, with D unclear. The CDR3 totals 17 residues. Germline V CDR1 and CDR2: SEHNR, FQNEAQ (reference sequence). V dropped 4 bases and J dropped 1 base, with 17 bases sitting between them. DNA of the CDR3: TGTGCCAGCAGCTCTCCCCTTTCCGTCGGGTCCTACAATGAGCAGTTCTTC. Encoded protein: CASSSPLSVGSYNEQFF.

This chain uses TRBV6-5 with TRBJ1-2; D remains ambiguous. CDR3 length equals 13 residues. Between the trimmed V and J ends, which lost 0 bases and 8 bases, there was a span of 10 bases. The V gene's germline CDR1 is MNHEY and CDR2 SVGAGI. CDR3 region: CASSYSAGKGYTF. The CDR3 DNA is TGTGCCAGCAGTTACTCTGCGGGAAAGGGCTACACCTTC.

The sample holds one count of this clone. J is TRBJ1-1 and V is TRBV6-1; possible D gene TRBD1, 5 bases. The CDR3 covers 13 residues. The germline gives CDR1 MNHNS, CDR2 SASEGT. V lost 5 bases to trimming and J lost 3 bases, with 10 bases between them. DNA for the CDR3: TGTGCCAGCAGTAACCAGGGTTACACTGAAGCTTTCTTT. Its protein product is CASSNQGYTEAFF.

Only a few counts were recorded for this clone. The genes are TRBV28 and TRBJ2-7; TRBD2 aligns across 9 bases. V was pared by 5 bases and J by 0 bases, with 11 bases of the junction left unmatched. CDR3 length: 17 amino acids. CDR1 MDHEN and CDR2 SYDVKM come from the germline V gene. The CDR3 here is CASSPTRGSGSSYEQYF. The CDR3 coding sequence is TGTGCCAGCAGTCCGACCCGAGGTAGCGGGAGCTCCTACGAGCAGTACTTC.

This chain uses TRBV5-4 with TRBJ2-7; D might be TRBD2 (5 bases). V lost 4 bases to trimming and J lost 2 bases, with 13 bases between them. CDR1 and CDR2 (germline): SGHNT, YYREEE (reference sequence). The CDR3 is 14 amino acids. CDR3: CASSPRTGTYEQYF. The CDR3 DNA reads as TGTGCCAGCAGCCCTAGGACGGGAACCTACGAGCAGTACTTC.

V gene TRBV7-8 combines with J gene TRBJ1-1, with 9 bases that match TRBD1. The CDR3 length is 15 residues. Per the germline V gene, CDR1 is SGHVS and CDR2 is FQNEAQ. The ends lost 5 bases at V and 5 bases at J; junction bases unmatched: 9. The CDR3 spells CASSVRDRVGTEAFF. DNA for the CDR3: TGTGCCAGCAGCGTCCGGGACAGGGTGGGGACTGAAGCTTTCTTT.